This T cell receptor beta chain is from a study of cytomegalovirus exposure and HLA in healthy donors. For the study at large: Sequencing of 180 million or so T cells in an earlier analysis found about 120 million unique TCR beta sequences.

PCR involved 60 Vbeta and 13 Jbeta primers. Assay used: immunoSEQ multiplex PCR; TCRdb lists only in-frame clones, some missing. The sample shows 100,000 to 150,000 clones, 77% of them seen only once. Findings and limits, study-wide: Later work found that TCR association rates differed between HLA loci; DRB1 had the most and HLA-C the fewest. A later analysis linked a missense DCLRE1C variant to TCR beta V- and J-gene trimming.

For this clone: Its antigen is undetermined.

Donors likely had unrecorded immune exposures despite being nominally healthy when sampled. This TCR came from an older woman in good health and CMV-seronegative. The sample was PBMCs.

DNA for the CDR3: TGTGCCAGCAGCGTAGTTAGTCCCGTCCGAGCGGGAGGGCCCTCGGAAGAGACCCAGTACTTC. The encoded protein is CASSVVSPVRAGGPSEETQYF. The chain employs TRBV9 and TRBJ2-5, with 10 bases fitting TRBD2. CDR1 SGDLS and CDR2 YYNGEE come from the germline V gene. The CDR3 spans 21 residues. Trimming removed 0 bases from V and 3 bases from J; junction bases left unmatched: 20.